These T cell receptor beta chains were read from a single sample in a study of blood T cell repertoires in COVID-19. Data came from immunoSEQ multiplex PCR; TCRdb stores just in-frame clones and leaves some out. In the table there are 340,000 or so clones, 83% of which are singletons. The sequenced material came from peripheral blood. The receptors shown here come from a man younger than 40 with active or convalescent COVID-19. Each CDR3 is given with its conserved first and last residue. A D gene is named only where the DNA matches it firmly. Clone size is given for some rows only: seen once, a few or many times, or a class if the clone is expanded.

j_call: TRBJ2-1; v_call: TRBV11-1; d_call: NA; clone_size: NA; cdr3_nt: TGTGCCAGCAGCACTAACCTAGCAGATGAGCAGTTCTTC; cdr3_aa: CASSTNLADEQFF
j_call: TRBJ1-5; v_call: TRBV19; d_call: NA; clone_size: NA; cdr3_nt: TGTGCCAGTAGTATCAGGGCCCAGCCCCAGCATTTT; cdr3_aa: CASSIRAQPQHF
j_call: TRBJ2-2; v_call: TRBV10-3; d_call: TRBD1; clone_size: NA; cdr3_nt: TGTGCCATCAGCGCCGGGACAGGGGTCACCGGGGAGCTGTTTTTT; cdr3_aa: CAISAGTGVTGELFF
j_call: TRBJ2-3; v_call: TRBV5-4; d_call: NA; clone_size: NA; cdr3_nt: TGTGCCAGCAGCTTGGAGGCCCTGCGGGCAGATACGCAGTATTTT; cdr3_aa: CASSLEALRADTQYF
j_call: TRBJ1-3; v_call: TRBV7-2; d_call: TRBD1; clone_size: NA; cdr3_nt: TGTGCCAGCAGCTGGCCGGGACAGGGTACTGGAAACACCATATATTTT; cdr3_aa: CASSWPGQGTGNTIYF
j_call: TRBJ2-4; v_call: TRBV5-1; d_call: NA; clone_size: NA; cdr3_nt: TGCGCCAGCAGACCCTCAACAGTTATGAACATTCAGTACTTC; cdr3_aa: CASRPSTVMNIQYF
j_call: TRBJ2-2; v_call: TRBV18; d_call: TRBD1; clone_size: NA; cdr3_nt: TGTGCCAGCTCGCGCAGCCGGGACAGGGGGCCTACCGGGGAGCTGTTTTTT; cdr3_aa: CASSRSRDRGPTGELFF
j_call: TRBJ2-5; v_call: TRBV24-1; d_call: TRBD2; clone_size: few; cdr3_nt: TGTGCCACCAGTGATTTGGGGACTAGTACAGAGACCCAGTACTTC; cdr3_aa: CATSDLGTSTETQYF
j_call: TRBJ1-2; v_call: TRBV10-1; d_call: TRBD1; clone_size: NA; cdr3_nt: TGCGCCAGCAGTGAGGGGGGACAGGGGGCGACTAACTATGGCTACACCTTC; cdr3_aa: CASSEGGQGATNYGYTF
j_call: TRBJ2-1; v_call: TRBV5-1; d_call: TRBD2; clone_size: NA; cdr3_nt: TGCGCCAGCACCCTAGCGGGGGCCTACCCGTTCTTC; cdr3_aa: CASTLAGAYPFF
j_call: TRBJ2-1; v_call: TRBV28; d_call: TRBD2; clone_size: few; cdr3_nt: TGTGCCAGCAGTTTAAGTAGCGGGGGCCACCCCAACCACAATGAGCAGTTCTTC; cdr3_aa: CASSLSSGGHPNHNEQFF
j_call: TRBJ2-5; v_call: TRBV5-1; d_call: TRBD2; clone_size: NA; cdr3_nt: TGCGCCAGCAGCTTGGCGGGACTAGCGGGAGGGGAGACCCAGTACTTC; cdr3_aa: CASSLAGLAGGETQYF
j_call: TRBJ2-5; v_call: TRBV24-1; d_call: TRBD1; clone_size: few; cdr3_nt: TGTGCCACCAGTGCTATAACAGGGGGCTTTGGACAGCGGAAAAGGGAGACCCAGTACTTC; cdr3_aa: CATSAITGGFGQRKRETQYF
j_call: TRBJ2-3; v_call: TRBV9; d_call: TRBD1; clone_size: once; cdr3_nt: TGTGCCAGCAGCGTAGGAGGGGGGACAGGGGGAACAGATACGCAGTATTTT; cdr3_aa: CASSVGGGTGGTDTQYF
j_call: TRBJ2-7; v_call: TRBV19; d_call: TRBD1; clone_size: NA; cdr3_nt: TGTGCCAGTAGTTTGGGACAGGGTTCCTACGAGCAGTACTTC; cdr3_aa: CASSLGQGSYEQYF
j_call: TRBJ1-1; v_call: TRBV28; d_call: TRBD1; clone_size: few; cdr3_nt: TGTGCCAGCACCGGGGACAGCGGAGGTACTGAAGCTTTCTTT; cdr3_aa: CASTGDSGGTEAFF
j_call: TRBJ2-5; v_call: TRBV14; d_call: TRBD2; clone_size: NA; cdr3_nt: TGTGCCAGCAGCCCCCGACTGCGGGGGATTGGGCAAGAGACCCAGTACTTC; cdr3_aa: CASSPRLRGIGQETQYF
j_call: TRBJ2-7; v_call: TRBV5-1; d_call: TRBD2; clone_size: once; cdr3_nt: TGCGCGAGCCCTCAGAGCGGGAGGGCCTACGAGCAGTACTTC; cdr3_aa: CASPQSGRAYEQYF
j_call: TRBJ1-2; v_call: TRBV19; d_call: NA; clone_size: NA; cdr3_nt: TGTGCCACCGAAAGGACACCGAACTATGGCTACACCTTC; cdr3_aa: CATERTPNYGYTF
j_call: TRBJ2-7; v_call: TRBV7-8; d_call: TRBD1; clone_size: NA; cdr3_nt: TGTGCCAGCAGCGCCCACAGTGGCAGGGGGAAGTACGAGCAGTACTTC; cdr3_aa: CASSAHSGRGKYEQYF
j_call: TRBJ1-6; v_call: TRBV27; d_call: NA; clone_size: NA; cdr3_nt: TGTGCCAGCAGTTTCGGGACTCATTCACCCCTCCACTTT; cdr3_aa: CASSFGTHSPLHF
j_call: TRBJ1-1; v_call: TRBV6-5; d_call: NA; clone_size: NA; cdr3_nt: TGTGCCAGCAGCACCGTCGGCACTGAAGCTTTCTTT; cdr3_aa: CASSTVGTEAFF
j_call: TRBJ2-7; v_call: TRBV2; d_call: NA; clone_size: NA; cdr3_nt: TGTGCCAGCAGTCCCTCTGAGGAGCAGTACTTC; cdr3_aa: CASSPSEEQYF
j_call: TRBJ1-5; v_call: TRBV9; d_call: NA; clone_size: NA; cdr3_nt: TGTGCCAGCAGCCCCGGACTGCTATCCAATCAGCCCCAGCATTTT; cdr3_aa: CASSPGLLSNQPQHF
j_call: TRBJ1-2; v_call: TRBV5-1; d_call: TRBD1; clone_size: NA; cdr3_nt: TGCGCCAGCAGCTTGTCCCCGGGACAGATGGGCTACACCTTC; cdr3_aa: CASSLSPGQMGYTF
j_call: TRBJ2-7; v_call: TRBV19; d_call: TRBD1; clone_size: NA; cdr3_nt: TGTGCCCCGTTGGGACAGGGAGTATACGAGCAGTACTTC; cdr3_aa: CAPLGQGVYEQYF
j_call: TRBJ2-7; v_call: TRBV6-5; d_call: NA; clone_size: NA; cdr3_nt: TGTGCCAGCCAACGATCCGGGTTGAGGGACGAGCAGTACTTC; cdr3_aa: CASQRSGLRDEQYF
j_call: TRBJ2-3; v_call: TRBV6-5; d_call: NA; clone_size: NA; cdr3_nt: TGTGCCAGCAGCGTCCCTTCAGATACGCAGTATTTT; cdr3_aa: CASSVPSDTQYF